These 18 T cell receptor beta chains were all obtained from the same sample, sequenced in a study of T cell changes during pregnancy in multiple sclerosis. This table comes from immunoSEQ multiplex PCR, and its TCRdb copy is limited to in-frame clones, with some not included. This repertoire shows 90,000 to 120,000 clones, about nine tenths found once; its top ten account for around 3.2%. Source: peripheral blood, taken after pregnancy. These TCRs come from a female donor with multiple sclerosis, enrolled in a pregnancy study.

CDR3 bases: TGCGCCAGCAGCCCCCTGGGCTTAGGTAACTATGGCTACACCTTC. This sequence encodes CASSPLGLGNYGYTF. The chain uses TRBV4-1 and TRBJ1-2; no firm D call. Trimming cost V 4 bases and J 1 base, with 13 bases left between them. Germline V gives CDR1 MGHRA, CDR2 YSYEKL. The CDR3 extends over 15 amino acids.

The genes are TRBV19 and TRBJ1-1, with 10 bases lining up with TRBD1. The CDR3 length is 15 residues. Germline CDR1 and CDR2: LNHDA and SQIVND (reference sequence). The ends lost 7 bases at V and 0 bases at J; junction bases unmatched: 5. In DNA, the CDR3 is TGTGCCAGTACCCCGACAGGGGGCCTGAACACTGAAGCTTTCTTT. Protein: CASTPTGGLNTEAFF.

The CDR3 nucleotides read TGTGCCTGGACTGGAGGATACGAGCAGTACTTC. Residues: CAWTGGYEQYF. The rearrangement uses TRBV30 and TRBJ2-7; D may be TRBD2 (5 bases). V was clipped by 4 bases and J by 4 bases, with 8 bases between them. The germline V gene has CDR1 GTSNPN and CDR2 SVGIG (reference sequence). This CDR3 spans 11 amino acids. Based on the CDR3 plus reference TRBV30 and TRBJ2-7, the full variable domain is SQTIHQWPATLVQPVGSPLSLECTVEGTSNPNLYWYRQAAGRGLQLLFYSVGIGQISSEVPQNLSASRPQDRQFILSSKKLLLSDSGFYLCAWTGGYEQYFGPGTRLTVT.

The CDR3 DNA reads as TGTGCCAGCAGTGTCGAGGACAGGAGCTATGGCTACACCTTC. Protein: CASSVEDRSYGYTF. This rearrangement joins TRBV2 to TRBJ1-2; 7 bases fit TRBD1. J lost 4 bases, V lost 4 bases, and 6 bases had no gene match. Per the germline V gene, CDR1 is SNHLY and CDR2 is FYNNEI. The CDR3 is 14 residues long.

The chain has TRBV5-4 and TRBJ2-2; 11 positions match TRBD2. V trimming: 2 bases; J trimming: 7 bases; junction bases outside the gene matches: 1. In germline, CDR1 is SGHNT, CDR2 YYREEE (reference sequence). The CDR3 runs 14 residues. The CDR3 DNA is TGTGCCAGCAGCTTCACTAGCGGGGGCGGGGAGCTGTTTTTT. It specifies CASSFTSGGGELFF.

This chain connects TRBV19 to TRBJ1-1, with 8 nucleotides matching TRBD1. V lost 6 bases and J lost 1; bases outside the gene matches: 4. Germline V gene sequence: CDR1 LNHDA, CDR2 SQIVND (reference sequence). This CDR3 comprises 14 residues. For the CDR3, the DNA is TGTGCCAGTAGCCCAGGGGGCCCGAACACTGAAGCTTTCTTT. This encodes CASSPGGPNTEAFF.

V and J are TRBV7-2 and TRBJ1-6; TRBD1 might be the D (5 bases). Germline V gene data show CDR1 as SGHTA and CDR2 as FQGNSA. This CDR3 region has 17 residues. V was shortened by 5 bases and J by 2 bases, with 16 bases between the two germline ends. The CDR3 spells CASSPSPGGTYNSPLHF. The CDR3 bases are TGTGCCAGCAGCCCTAGCCCGGGGGGAACCTATAATTCACCCCTCCACTTT.

The chain has TRBV27 and TRBJ2-5; D is possibly TRBD1 (6 bases). This CDR3 region has 14 residues. Germline loops: CDR1 MNHEY, CDR2 SMNVEV (reference sequence). V lost 3 bases and J 9 bases, leaving 17 bases between the germline ends. DNA for the CDR3: TGTGCCAGCAGTTTCAGGCAGGGGTTTGCGGCCCAGTACTTC. It encodes CASSFRQGFAAQYF.

The genes are TRBV9 and TRBJ2-7; 7 bases align to TRBD1. Germline V lookup: CDR1 SGDLS, CDR2 YYNGEE. The CDR3 has 14 residues. With 2 bases clipped from V and 1 base from J, the junction kept 3 bases outside the gene matches. The CDR3 DNA sequence: TGTGCCAGCAGCGTGACGGGACAGTCCTACGAGCAGTACTTC. It is translated as CASSVTGQSYEQYF. Based on the CDR3 plus reference TRBV9 and TRBJ2-7, the full variable domain is DSGVTQTPKHLITATGQRVTLRCSPRSGDLSVYWYQQSLDQGLQFLIQYYNGEERAKGNILERFSAQQFPDLHSELNLSSLELGDSALYFCASSVTGQSYEQYFGPGTRLTVT.

The genes are TRBV7-2 and TRBJ2-5, with D perhaps matching TRBD2 (6 bases). The germline V and J ends were trimmed by 4 bases and 5 bases, with 11 bases remaining between them. The germline CDR1 and CDR2 sequences are SGHTA and FQGNSA. The CDR3 has 13 residues. CDR3 sequence reads: CASSYTSIETQYF. In nucleotides, the CDR3 is TGTGCCAGCAGCTACACTAGCATTGAGACCCAGTACTTC.

The chain employs TRBV12-2 and TRBJ1-1; the tabulated D call, TRBD1, remains unverified against the DNA. TRBV12-2 is recorded as a pseudogene. The CDR3 runs to 15 residues. CDR3 sequence: CASRLAGRPNTEAFF. Written as DNA, the CDR3 is TGTGCAAGTCGCTTAGCGGGCAGGCCGAACACTGAAGCTTTCTTT.

The CDR3, as DNA: TGTGCCAGCAGTGGCTTCCACTCCCGGGGGGTGAACTATGGCTACACCTTC. Protein: CASSGFHSRGVNYGYTF. The chain combines TRBV6-1 with TRBJ1-2; possible D gene TRBD1, 5 bases. Germline CDR1 MNHNS, CDR2 SASEGT. Trimming pared 4 bases from V and 2 bases from J, leaving 20 bases between. The CDR3 has 17 amino acids.

This chain joins TRBV19 and TRBJ2-5; TRBD2 matches at 8 bases. The CDR3 is 13 residues long. The junction had 5 bases not matched to a gene; V was cut back by 10 bases and J by 1 base. Germline V gives CDR1 LNHDA, CDR2 SQIVND (reference sequence). This chain's CDR3 is CATAGLGQETQYF. The DNA of the CDR3 is TGTGCCACCGCGGGACTAGGCCAAGAGACCCAGTACTTC.

The CDR3 DNA is TGCAGCGTTGAAGATTGGACAGCCGCTAACTATGGCTACACCTTC. Protein sequence: CSVEDWTAANYGYTF. The J gene is TRBJ1-2, the V gene TRBV29-1, with D maybe TRBD1 (6 bases). Germline values: CDR1 SQVTM, CDR2 ANQGSEA. Deletions cut 0 bases from V and 0 bases from J, with 11 bases between. This CDR3 spans 15 amino acids.

CDR3 bases: TGTGCCAGCGGGGACAGGGCCTACGAGCAGTACTTC. Residues: CASGDRAYEQYF. This chain connects TRBV5-8 to TRBJ2-7, with 9 bases matching TRBD1. The J segment lost 2 bases and the V segment lost 7 bases, leaving 1 base of the junction unmatched. This CDR3 contains 12 residues. Germline V gives CDR1 SGHTS, CDR2 YDEGEE.

V usage is TRBV7-3 and J usage is TRBJ2-7; TRBD1 matches at 9 bases. The CDR3 runs to 15 residues. The trim removed 5 bases at V and 0 bases at J, leaving 5 bases unmatched. Germline CDR1 reads SGHTA; CDR2 reads FQGTGA. The CDR3 reads CASSLTGGSSYEQYF. The CDR3 region has the DNA TGTGCCAGCAGCCTGACAGGGGGTAGCTCCTACGAGCAGTACTTC.

V gene TRBV9 combines with J gene TRBJ2-3; tentatively, D is TRBD1 (5 bases). With 0 bases removed from V and 1 base from J, the gap between germline ends came to 9 bases. From germline, CDR1 is SGDLS and CDR2 YYNGEE. The CDR3 covers 15 residues. CDR3: CASSVGPQGTDTQYF. CDR3 DNA sequence: TGTGCCAGCAGCGTAGGCCCACAGGGCACAGATACGCAGTATTTT.

This clone was found a few times. This sequence joins TRBV25-1 and TRBJ2-7, with a tentative D call TRBD2 (6 bases). V dropped 9 bases and J dropped 3 bases, with 12 bases sitting between them. The germline gives CDR1 MGHDK, CDR2 SYGVNS. CDR3 length equals 12 residues. The CDR3, as DNA: TGTGCCAGTACGAGGGGACTCTACGAGCAGTACTTC. Amino acid sequence: CASTRGLYEQYF.